Shown below are 8 T cell receptor beta chains from a single sample sequenced in a study of T cell repertoires in cytomegalovirus infection. TCRdb re-called the reads through MiXCR, storing one row per CDR3 protein. The table records 65,000 to 95,000 distinct CDR3 sequences, roughly 3.7% of them present only once. Sequenced sample: PBMCs. The receptors here all came from a human donor in good health (CMV status not recorded). Some clones in this sample may be carry-over from other donors' samples.

This clonotype was counted at least ten times. The chain is built from TRBV6-1 and TRBJ1-6; 8 bases match TRBD1. The CDR3 has 14 amino acids. The junction had 4 bases not matched to a gene; V was cut back by 4 bases and J by 8 bases. Germline CDR1 reads MNHNS; CDR2 reads SASEGT. The CDR3 loop reads CASSGQGFDSPLHF. CDR3 coding DNA: TGTGCCAGCAGTGGACAGGGGTTCGATTCACCCCTCCACTTT.

At least ten counts were recorded for this clonotype. This sequence may be a read error, since a much larger clone differs from it by one base. The rearrangement uses TRBV28 and TRBJ1-6, with TRBD1 identical over 7 bases. The CDR3 covers 14 residues. Per the germline V gene, CDR1 is MDHEN and CDR2 is SYDVKM. V was clipped by 4 bases and J by 5 bases; unmatched bases: 2. Here the CDR3 reads CASSWGQNNSPLHF. The CDR3 nucleotides are TGTGCCAGCAGTTGGGGACAGAATAATTCACCCCTCCACTTT.

This clonotype was observed many times. The chain recombines TRBV24-1 with TRBJ2-1; TRBD2 aligns across 12 bases. V shed 9 bases, J shed 0 bases, and the junction held 5 bases outside the gene matches. This CDR3 is built from 16 residues. The germline gives CDR1 KGHDR, CDR2 SFDVKD. CDR3 bases: TGTGCCACCGGACTAGCGGGGACACGCTCCTACAATGAGCAGTTCTTC. Translating gives CATGLAGTRSYNEQFF.

In its sample, this clonotype was seen many times. CDR3: CASSRSGRSSGNTIYF. CDR3 bases: TGTGCCAGCAGCCGATCGGGACGTTCTTCTGGAAACACCATATATTTT. The rearrangement links TRBV7-6 to TRBJ1-3, with D perhaps TRBD1 (5 bases). Germline V CDR1 and CDR2: SGHVS, FNYEAQ. The CDR3 loop spans 16 amino acids. The germline V and J ends were trimmed by 5 bases and 1 base, with 15 bases remaining between them.

This clonotype has a count of ten or more. The chain links TRBV20-1 to TRBJ2-5; TRBD1 matches 12 bases. J lost 2 bases, V lost 6 bases, and 16 bases had no gene match. This CDR3 is built from 18 residues. Germline lookup yields CDR1 DFQATT and CDR2 SNEGSKA (reference sequence). For the CDR3, the DNA is TGCAGTGCCAGACCGGGACAGGGGGCGAGGGGGCTTCAAGAGACCCAGTACTTC. Translation: CSARPGQGARGLQETQYF.

The sample holds many counts of this clonotype. The chain uses TRBV24-1 and TRBJ1-4; the D gene is possibly TRBD1 (5 bases). Trimming left V 1 base short and J 7 bases short, with 15 bases between. Germline CDR1 KGHDR, CDR2 SFDVKD. The CDR3 consists of 16 residues. CDR3 in DNA: TGTGCCACCAGTGATTTTATGGGGCGAGTCGGTGAAAAACTGTTTTTT. It translates to CATSDFMGRVGEKLFF.

This clonotype was counted many times. The V call is TRBV7-8, the J call TRBJ1-3; no clear D gene. Trimming removed 2 bases at V and 3 bases at J, with 8 bases between. There are 14 residues in the CDR3. Germline CDR1 reads SGHVS; CDR2 reads FQNEAQ. The CDR3 reads CASSLNVVGNTIYF. The DNA of the CDR3 is TGTGCCAGCAGCTTAAATGTGGTTGGAAACACCATATATTTT. The full variable domain, its missing parts supplied by reference TRBV7-8 and TRBJ1-3, is GAGVSQSPRYKVAKRGQDVALRCDPISGHVSLFWYQQALGQGPEFLTYFQNEAQLDKSGLPSDRFFAERPEGSVSTLKIQRTQQEDSAVYLCASSLNVVGNTIYFGEGSWLTVV.

The table lists this clonotype with many counts. CDR3 amino acids: CASSEAAGTTDTQYF. The DNA for the CDR3 is TGTGCCAGCAGTGAAGCGGCGGGAACCACAGATACGCAGTATTTT. The chain is built from TRBV6-1 and TRBJ2-3; maybe TRBD2 (6 bases). There are 15 residues in the CDR3. Germline CDR1 MNHNS, CDR2 SASEGT. V gave up 0 bases and J gave up 2 bases, with 9 bases separating them.